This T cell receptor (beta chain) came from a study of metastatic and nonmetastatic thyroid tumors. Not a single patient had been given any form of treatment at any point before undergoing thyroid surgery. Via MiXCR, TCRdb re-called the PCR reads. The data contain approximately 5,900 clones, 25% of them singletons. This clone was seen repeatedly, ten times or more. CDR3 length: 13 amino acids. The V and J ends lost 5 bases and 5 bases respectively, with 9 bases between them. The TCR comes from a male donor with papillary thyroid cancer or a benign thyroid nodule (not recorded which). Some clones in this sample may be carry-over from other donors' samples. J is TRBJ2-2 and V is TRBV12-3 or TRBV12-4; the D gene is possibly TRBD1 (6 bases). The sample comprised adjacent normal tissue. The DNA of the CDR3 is TGTGCCAGCAGTGGGACACGAACCGGGGAGCTGTTTTTT. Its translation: CASSGTRTGELFF.